Following are 10 T cell receptor beta chains from one sample sequenced in a study of T cell responses to AZD1222 COVID-19 vaccine. Assay used: immunoSEQ multiplex PCR; TCRdb lists only in-frame clones, some missing. This table has around 140,000 clones, approximately 84% appearing once. This sample comprised peripheral blood, obtained on day 0 of AZD1222 vaccination. Every receptor here comes from an adult in good health.

The rearrangement joins TRBV28 to TRBJ1-5, with 8 bases matching TRBD1. The CDR3 contains 16 residues. V lost 5 bases and J lost 6; bases outside the gene matches: 12. Germline loops: CDR1 MDHEN, CDR2 SYDVKM. As DNA, the CDR3 is TGTGCCAGCAGTACGCATCGTCAGGGGGCTCCTCAGCCCCAGCATTTT. Translating gives CASSTHRQGAPQPQHF.

This clone showed up just once. V gene TRBV30 combines with J gene TRBJ2-2; 11 positions agree with TRBD1. There are 14 residues in the CDR3. After removal of 7 bases from V and 4 bases from J, the junction contained 5 bases not matched to a gene. CDR1 is GTSNPN, CDR2 SVGIG, per germline (reference sequence). The CDR3 DNA reads as TGTGCCTCCCCGGGACAGGGGGTCACCGGGGAGCTGTTTTTT. Amino acid sequence: CASPGQGVTGELFF.

The chain couples TRBV7-9 to TRBJ2-1; D tentatively reads TRBD1 or TRBD2 (5 bases each). V gave up 1 base and J gave up 8 bases, with 18 bases separating them. There are 16 residues in the CDR3. Per germline, CDR1 SEHNR and CDR2 FQNEAQ (reference sequence). The CDR3 is CASSLGDGAAFHEQFF. The CDR3 DNA reads as TGTGCCAGCAGCTTAGGCGACGGGGCCGCATTCCATGAGCAGTTCTTC.

CDR3 sequence reads: CASSDGGRNIFNEQFF. CDR3 sequence (DNA): TGTGCCAGCAGTGATGGCGGACGGAACATTTTCAATGAGCAGTTCTTC. This rearrangement joins TRBV6-1 to TRBJ2-1; no clear D. The CDR3 loop spans 16 amino acids. Germline CDR1 MNHNS, CDR2 SASEGT. The V end was cut by 3 bases, the J end by 6 bases, with 18 bases between.

V gene TRBV19 combines with J gene TRBJ2-3; unclear D gene. The CDR3 spans 17 residues. Trimming pared 3 bases from V and 3 bases from J, leaving 19 bases between. Germline-derived CDR1 and CDR2 are LNHDA and SQIVND (reference sequence). The chain's CDR3 is CASSIGSPPTWTDTQYF. The CDR3 region has the DNA TGTGCCAGTAGTATTGGATCGCCCCCCACCTGGACAGATACGCAGTATTTT.

With regard to this clone: One end of the junction fails to match germline, which may point to a read error. The chain links TRBV6-2 or TRBV6-3 to TRBJ2-7; 7 bases are a match to TRBD1. CDR1 is MNHEY and CDR2 is SVGEGT in the germline V gene. The CDR3 contains 13 residues. CDR3 amino acids: CASSSSRQGGLSF. The DNA for the CDR3 is TGTGCCAGCAGTTCGTCTCGACAGGGCGGTCTCTCCTTC.

The chain joins TRBV11-2 to TRBJ2-5; 10 positions agree with TRBD1. J gave up 3 bases and V 5 bases, and 3 bases lay outside the gene matches. The germline V gene encodes CDR1 SGHAT and CDR2 FQNNGV. The CDR3 is 14 amino acids. CDR3 nucleotide sequence: TGTGCCAGCAGCCGAGGGACAGGGGAAGAGACCCAGTACTTC. It codes for CASSRGTGEETQYF.

V and J are TRBV27 and TRBJ1-5; D possibly corresponds to TRBD1 (6 bases). Germline assignment: CDR1 MNHEY and CDR2 SMNVEV (reference sequence). CDR3 length equals 19 residues. V lost 0 bases, J lost 3 bases, and 21 bases lay in between. CDR3 coding DNA: TGTGCCAGCAGTTTATCTGGGGGGACAATACCCAGCCTCAATCAGCCCCAGCATTTT. Its translation is CASSLSGGTIPSLNQPQHF.

This clone was observed a single time. V is TRBV4-1 and J is TRBJ1-1; 10 nucleotides match TRBD1. The CDR3 has 14 residues. J was trimmed by 4 bases and V by 2 bases; bases with no gene match: 1. Germline CDR1 reads MGHRA; CDR2 reads YSYEKL. CDR3 in DNA: TGCGCCAGCAGCCAAAGGACAGGGGGCACTGAAGCTTTCTTT. Amino acids: CASSQRTGGTEAFF.

This rearrangement joins TRBV7-2 to TRBJ1-2; TRBD1 agrees at 8 bases. V was pared by 5 bases and J by 2 bases, with 1 base of the junction left unmatched. CDR3 length equals 13 residues. CDR1 and CDR2 from the germline V gene are SGHTA and FQGNSA. The CDR3 is CASSRTGNYGYTF. CDR3 nucleotide sequence: TGTGCCAGCAGCCGGACAGGGAACTATGGCTACACCTTC.